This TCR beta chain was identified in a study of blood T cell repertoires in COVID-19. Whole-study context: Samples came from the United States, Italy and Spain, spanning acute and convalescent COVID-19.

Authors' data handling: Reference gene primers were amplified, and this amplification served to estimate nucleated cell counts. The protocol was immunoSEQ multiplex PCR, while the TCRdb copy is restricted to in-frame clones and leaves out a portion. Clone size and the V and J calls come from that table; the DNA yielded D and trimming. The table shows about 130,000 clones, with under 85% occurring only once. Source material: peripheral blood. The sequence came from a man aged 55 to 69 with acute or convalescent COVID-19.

CDR3: CASSARGGDGYTF. CDR3 coding DNA: TGTGCCAGCAGCGCCCGAGGAGGGGATGGCTACACCTTC. The chain combines TRBV3-1 (or the pseudogene TRBV3-2) with TRBJ1-2, with a tentative D call TRBD1 (5 bases). The CDR3 runs 13 residues. The V gene lost 5 bases and the J gene lost 6 bases, with 13 bases spanning the gap. Germline CDR1 LGHDT, CDR2 YNNKEL (reference sequence).